Included here is one TCR beta chain sequence, with context. The antigen is unknown. This sample was taken from a study of CD8+CD57+ T cells in acquired aplastic anemia. Study context: The average for DNA from sorted CD4+ and CD8+ cells was 3 to 3.5 ug. Study-level findings and limits: The number of CD8+ CDR3 sequences shared by patients and controls was around 30.

Patients chosen for sequencing had shown CD8+CD57+ cell expansion by flow cytometry. Blood was sampled before the patients had received any therapy. The TCR beta profiling, which covered VDJ combination and CDR3 sequence, was carried out using genomic DNA as the template. TCRdb fed the reads into MiXCR, producing one record per CDR3 protein. The sample has 150,000 to 200,000 distinct CDR3 sequences, over 40% seen once; the top ten hold 3.2%. V dropped 9 bases and J dropped 8 bases, with 6 bases sitting between them. The CDR3 has 9 amino acids. The germline V gene encodes CDR1 KGHDR and CDR2 SFDVKD. This TCR was recovered from a human donor with aplastic anemia. J is TRBJ1-2 and V is TRBV24-1; D is perhaps TRBD1 (6 bases). Material for sequencing was sorted CD4+, CD8+, or CD8+CD57+ T cells (not recorded which) from PBMCs. The CDR3 region has the DNA TGTGCCACCCAGGGGGGCTACACCTTC. This gives the protein CATQGGYTF.